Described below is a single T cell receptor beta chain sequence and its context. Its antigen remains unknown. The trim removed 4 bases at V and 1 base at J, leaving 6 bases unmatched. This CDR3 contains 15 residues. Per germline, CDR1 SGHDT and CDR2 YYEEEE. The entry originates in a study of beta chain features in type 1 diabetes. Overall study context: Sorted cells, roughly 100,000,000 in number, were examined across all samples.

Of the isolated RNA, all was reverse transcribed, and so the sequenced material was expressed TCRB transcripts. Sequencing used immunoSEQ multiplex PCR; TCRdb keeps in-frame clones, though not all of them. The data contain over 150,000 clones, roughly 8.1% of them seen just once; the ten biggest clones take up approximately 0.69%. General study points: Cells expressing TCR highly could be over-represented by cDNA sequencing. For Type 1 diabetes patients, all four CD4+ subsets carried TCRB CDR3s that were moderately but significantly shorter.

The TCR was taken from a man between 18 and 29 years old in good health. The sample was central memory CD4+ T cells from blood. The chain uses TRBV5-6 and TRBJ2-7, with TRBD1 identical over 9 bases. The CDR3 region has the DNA TGTGCCAGCAGCGCCACAGGGGGCTTATCCTACGAGCAGTACTTC. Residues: CASSATGGLSYEQYF.